This is a list of T cell receptor beta chains from one sample in a study of identical twins. TCRdb re-called the 5' RACE reads through MiXCR, storing one row per CDR3 protein. The top ten hold approximately 8.9% of the sample, which has some 330,000 distinct CDR3 sequences, about 9% seen once. Sequenced: naive T cells sorted from blood. These receptor sequences come from a woman aged 50 to 60 in good health. Both conserved end residues are part of each CDR3. D genes are given only for firm matches. Not all rows give a size; the values are once, few, many and, for expanded clones, a class.

v_gene,j_gene,len,d_gene,abundance,CDR3aa,CDR3nt
TRBV12-3/TRBV12-4,TRBJ2-5,14,TRBD2,many,CASRTSGRVRTQYF,TGTGCCAGCAGGACCAGCGGGAGAGTTAGGACCCAGTACTTC
TRBV3-1,TRBJ2-5,13,.,few,CASSQVPAETQYF,TGTGCCAGCAGCCAAGTACCAGCCGAGACCCAGTACTTC
TRBV3-1,TRBJ1-1,12,.,.,CASSFKGDVAFF,TGTGCCAGCAGCTTTAAGGGTGATGTAGCTTTCTTT
TRBV29-1,TRBJ1-3,11,TRBD1,.,CSVGQGDTIYF,TGCAGCGTTGGACAGGGGGACACCATATATTTT
TRBV20-1,TRBJ1-2,12,.,.,CSASDPGYGYTF,TGCAGTGCTAGTGACCCAGGCTATGGCTACACCTTC
TRBV27,TRBJ2-7,13,.,few,CASSFRGTVFQYF,TGTGCCAGCAGTTTTCGCGGGACAGTCTTTCAGTACTTC
TRBV20-1,TRBJ2-1,16,.,.,CSVKTTRETPSYEQFF,TGCAGTGTTAAGACGACCCGGGAGACCCCCAGTTATGAGCAGTTCTTC
TRBV4-1,TRBJ2-5,17,TRBD2,many,CASSQAGAGGRQETQYF,TGCGCCAGCAGCCAAGCTGGAGCGGGAGGAAGACAAGAGACCCAGTACTTC
TRBV21-1,TRBJ2-1,17,.,.,CASSSPYWVGSYNEQFF,TGTGCCAGCAGCTCCCCTTACTGGGTTGGCTCCTACAATGAGCAGTTCTTC
TRBV20-1,TRBJ2-7,14,TRBD1,many,CSANTRQGSLEQYF,TGCAGTGCCAACACCCGACAGGGAAGTTTGGAGCAGTACTTC
TRBV5-1,TRBJ2-2,18,.,.,CASSPRGSGVLWTGELFF,TGCGCCAGCAGCCCGAGGGGTTCCGGGGTATTGTGGACCGGGGAGCTGTTTTTT
TRBV3-1,TRBJ2-1,13,.,.,CASRRIGGNEQFF,TGTGCCAGCAGGCGGATAGGCGGCAATGAGCAGTTCTTC
TRBV13,TRBJ1-2,15,TRBD1,many,CASSFGTGGIASYTF,TGTGCCAGCAGCTTCGGGACAGGGGGCATTGCGAGCTACACCTTC
TRBV6-5,TRBJ2-7,15,.,.,CASSYRYGNSYEQYF,TGTGCCAGCAGTTACCGGTATGGGAACTCCTACGAGCAGTACTTC
TRBV5-1,TRBJ2-2,15,.,.,CASSWRDPWAGELFF,TGCGCCAGCAGCTGGCGGGATCCCTGGGCCGGGGAGCTGTTTTTT
TRBV6-5,TRBJ2-1,16,TRBD2,few,CASSPKRGLSYNEQFF,TGTGCCAGCAGTCCAAAGCGGGGCCTTTCCTACAATGAGCAGTTCTTC
TRBV10-2,TRBJ1-1,13,.,few,CASSLLTGFEAFF,TGCGCCAGCAGCCTCCTCACCGGTTTTGAAGCTTTCTTT
TRBV9,TRBJ2-1,12,TRBD2,many,CASSVAGTSPFF,TGTGCCAGCAGCGTAGCCGGGACTAGCCCGTTCTTC
TRBV7-2,TRBJ2-5,18,TRBD2,few,CASSFRLAGRGGRETQYF,TGTGCCAGCAGCTTCCGACTAGCGGGACGGGGGGGGCGGGAGACCCAGTACTTC
TRBV10-3,TRBJ2-7,15,.,many,CAISRDHLYPYEQYF,TGTGCCATCAGCCGGGACCACCTCTACCCCTACGAGCAGTACTTC
TRBV4-1,TRBJ2-5,16,TRBD2,few,CASSLPGGRAVKTQYF,TGCGCCAGCAGCCTCCCAGGCGGGAGGGCCGTAAAGACCCAGTACTTC
TRBV7-2,TRBJ1-5,13,.,.,CASSLAGVEPQHF,TGTGCCAGCAGCTTAGCTGGAGTGGAGCCCCAGCATTTT